These 26 T cell receptor beta chains were sequenced from one sample in a study of CD8+ T cells in alopecia areata. Reverse transcription of extracted RNA yielded cDNA, which provided the sequencing template. Generated by immunoSEQ multiplex PCR, the TCRdb table keeps only in-frame clones and is missing some. This sample yields 160,000 or so clones, of which around half are seen a single time; roughly 19% belongs to the top ten. The sequencing here drew on CD8+ T cells sorted from blood, taken at week 0. The origin of the receptors is a human donor with alopecia areata.

V usage is TRBV9 and J usage is TRBJ2-5; D is possibly TRBD2 (6 bases). Germline CDR1 reads SGDLS; CDR2 reads YYNGEE. The CDR3 runs 14 residues. Trimming removed 2 bases from V and 0 bases from J, with 8 bases in between. The CDR3 is CASSVKRDQETQYF. The CDR3 region has the DNA TGTGCCAGCAGCGTCAAGCGGGACCAAGAGACCCAGTACTTC. Supplemented by reference TRBV9 and TRBJ2-5, the full variable domain reads DSGVTQTPKHLITATGQRVTLRCSPRSGDLSVYWYQQSLDQGLQFLIQYYNGEERAKGNILERFSAQQFPDLHSELNLSSLELGDSALYFCASSVKRDQETQYFGPGTRLLVL.

The chain joins TRBV9 to TRBJ1-2, with 7 positions matching TRBD1. The germline V gene encodes CDR1 SGDLS and CDR2 YYNGEE. The CDR3 runs to 11 residues. Unmatched junction bases numbered 3, after V lost 5 bases and J lost 8 bases. The CDR3 loop reads CASSTGEGYTF. DNA of the CDR3: TGTGCCAGCAGTACAGGGGAAGGCTACACCTTC. Combining the CDR3 with reference TRBV9 and TRBJ1-2 gives the whole variable domain DSGVTQTPKHLITATGQRVTLRCSPRSGDLSVYWYQQSLDQGLQFLIQYYNGEERAKGNILERFSAQQFPDLHSELNLSSLELGDSALYFCASSTGEGYTFGSGTRLTVV.

The chain combines TRBV13 with TRBJ2-1; D is tentatively TRBD1 or TRBD2 (5 bases each). The CDR3 sequence is 13 residues long. Trimming pared 7 bases from V and 6 bases from J, leaving 13 bases between. Germline CDR1 is PRHDT and CDR2 is FYEKMQ (reference sequence). Here the CDR3 reads CASNSGASNEQFF. The CDR3 coding sequence is TGTGCCAGCAACTCCGGGGCCAGCAATGAGCAGTTCTTC.

The chain recombines TRBV23-1 with TRBJ1-2; TRBD1 agrees at 7 bases. TRBV23-1 is filed as an ORF, its function uncertain. V lost 2 bases and J lost 3; bases outside the gene matches: 9. The CDR3 spans 16 residues. CDR3 DNA: TGCGCCAGCAGTCAAAGGACAGGATTGGGGGACTATGGCTACACCTTC. Translating gives CASSQRTGLGDYGYTF.

As for this clone: The sample holds other DNA sequences that translate to the same CDR3. V usage is TRBV5-6 and J usage is TRBJ2-1; D ambiguous. Germline V gene sequence: CDR1 SGHDT, CDR2 YYEEEE. V lost 1 base and J 4 bases, leaving 3 bases between the germline ends. The CDR3 spans 12 residues. CDR3 coding DNA: TGTGCCAGCAGCTTGAGTTACAATGAGCAGTTCTTC. It translates to CASSLSYNEQFF.

This clone was seen more than once but under ten times. This likely came from a read error, as a far larger clone is one base away. Other DNA variants within this sample encode the same CDR3. The chain has TRBV9 and TRBJ2-2; D call uncertain. CDR3 length: 13 amino acids. V was shortened by 4 bases and J by 5 bases, with 9 bases between the two germline ends. CDR1 and CDR2 from the germline V gene are SGDLS and YYNGEE. The CDR3 protein is CASSLIGTGELFF. In DNA form, the CDR3 reads TGTGCCAGCAGCTTAATTGGGACCGGGGAGCTGTTTTTT.

This clone was counted only a few times. This chain joins TRBV15 and TRBJ2-7; no clear D gene. The CDR3 contains 11 residues. The germline V gene has CDR1 LNHNV and CDR2 YYDKDF (reference sequence). V gave up 1 base and J gave up 5 bases, with 3 bases separating them. CDR3 sequence: CATSRAHEQYF. The DNA of the CDR3 is TGTGCCACCAGCAGAGCCCACGAGCAGTACTTC.

In this sample, this clone turned up a few times. This chain uses TRBV5-6 with TRBJ2-2; maybe TRBD1 (6 bases). The CDR3 extends over 13 amino acids. Trimming cost V 4 bases and J 5 bases, with 9 bases left between them. Germline assignment: CDR1 SGHDT and CDR2 YYEEEE. The DNA of the CDR3 is TGTGCCAGCAGCCAACAGGGTACCGGGGAGCTGTTTTTT. The encoded protein is CASSQQGTGELFF.

This clone has only a few counts. One base separates it from a far larger clone, so it is likely a read error. This CDR3 is also generated by other DNA sequences in the sample. The chain links TRBV14 to TRBJ1-6; D may be TRBD1 (5 bases). CDR1 is SGHDN and CDR2 is FVKESK in the germline V gene. CDR3 length: 13 amino acids. The CDR3 coding sequence is TGTGCCAGCAGCCGCCTGGGGGGATCACCACTCCACTTT. It encodes CASSRLGGSPLHF.

This chain connects TRBV27 to TRBJ1-2; D ambiguous. The germline gives CDR1 MNHEY, CDR2 SMNVEV (reference sequence). This CDR3 region has 11 residues. Trimming pared 11 bases from V and 8 bases from J, leaving 15 bases between. CDR3 region: CAQEPESGYTF. CDR3 nucleotides: TGTGCCCAGGAACCGGAGAGCGGCTACACCTTC.

The chain is built from TRBV6-5 and TRBJ2-5; 7 bases are a match to TRBD1. Germline CDR1 MNHEY, CDR2 SVGAGI. J was trimmed by 3 bases and V by 7 bases; bases with no gene match: 5. The CDR3 is made up of 13 amino acids. CDR3 coding DNA: TGTGCCAGCACTGGGGACAGCAAAGAGACCCAGTACTTC. The encoded protein is CASTGDSKETQYF.

V and J are TRBV6-5 and TRBJ2-3, with TRBD2 matching 7 bases. Trimming took 5 bases from V and 1 from J; bases not matched to a gene: 3. CDR3 length: 14 amino acids. Germline CDR1 MNHEY, CDR2 SVGAGI. Here the CDR3 reads CASSTSEGTDTQYF. The CDR3 DNA is TGTGCCAGCAGTACTAGCGAAGGCACAGATACGCAGTATTTT.

This clone occurred a few times. The V and J genes are TRBV14 and TRBJ2-2; D is unclear. The CDR3 has 14 residues. Looked up from germline, CDR1 is SGHDN and CDR2 is FVKESK. V shed 0 bases and J shed 7 bases, with 9 bases lying between them. CDR3 bases: TGTGCCAGCAGCCAAGATCGGCCTTACGGGGAGCTGTTTTTT. This gives the protein CASSQDRPYGELFF.

The rearrangement uses TRBV15 and TRBJ1-6, with a tentative D call TRBD1 (5 bases). Trimming shortened V by 5 bases and J by 7 bases, and 9 bases separated the two germline ends. The CDR3 is made up of 13 amino acids. Germline V gene lookup returns CDR1 LNHNV and CDR2 YYDKDF (reference sequence). The CDR3 sequence: CATSSGRNSPLHF. Here the CDR3 DNA reads TGTGCCACCAGCTCAGGGAGAAATTCACCCCTCCACTTT.

The gene calls are TRBV9 and TRBJ2-7; 7 positions match TRBD1. The V gene's germline CDR1 is SGDLS and CDR2 YYNGEE. With V trimmed by 6 bases and J by 3 bases, 3 bases remained unmatched. The length of the CDR3 is 12 residues. CDR3 coding DNA: TGTGCCAGCACGTCAGGGGGCTACGAGCAGTACTTC. It codes for CASTSGGYEQYF.

This clone was found a few times. The chain is built from TRBV5-1 and TRBJ1-5; D call uncertain. This CDR3 comprises 14 residues. Germline values: CDR1 SGHRS, CDR2 YFSETQ. V was cut by 0 bases and J by 3 bases, with 7 bases left in between. The CDR3 sequence: CASSLEGNNQPQHF. In nucleotides, the CDR3 is TGCGCCAGCAGCTTGGAAGGCAACAATCAGCCCCAGCATTTT.

The sample holds a few counts of this clone. CDR3 sequence reads: CASSQTAGGPYGYTF. CDR3 in DNA: TGCGCCAGCAGTCAGACGGCAGGAGGCCCCTATGGCTACACCTTC. V usage is TRBV4-1 and J usage is TRBJ1-2; D gene ambiguous. Trimming cost V 6 bases and J 4 bases, with 18 bases left between them. This CDR3 contains 15 residues. Germline CDR1 is MGHRA and CDR2 is YSYEKL.

This clone was seen a handful of times. This CDR3 is also generated by other DNA sequences in the sample. The J gene is TRBJ1-5, the V gene TRBV2; D not resolved. The germline V and J ends were trimmed by 1 base and 4 bases, with 5 bases remaining between them. Germline-derived CDR1 and CDR2 are SNHLY and FYNNEI. The CDR3 length is 13 residues. The CDR3: CASSEGRNQPQHF. The CDR3 nucleotides are TGTGCCAGCAGTGAAGGGAGGAATCAGCCCCAGCATTTT.

There are many counts of this clone. The chain employs TRBV6-4 and TRBJ2-2; D gene uncertain. This CDR3 region has 14 residues. V dropped 9 bases and J dropped 3 bases, with 14 bases sitting between them. Germline V gene data show CDR1 as MRHNA and CDR2 as SNTAGT. This CDR3 reads CASQASADTGELFF. For the CDR3, the DNA is TGTGCCAGTCAGGCGTCCGCCGACACCGGGGAGCTGTTTTTT.

The chain combines TRBV6-5 with TRBJ1-2, with D unresolved. The CDR3 contains 14 residues. Trimming stripped 0 bases from V and 4 bases from J, with 9 bases between. CDR1 is MNHEY, CDR2 SVGAGI, per germline. The CDR3 nucleotides read TGTGCCAGCAGTTACTCCGAGGGTTTCTATGGCTACACCTTC. This translates into CASSYSEGFYGYTF.

V is TRBV30 and J is TRBJ2-1; 11 bases align to TRBD2. In germline, CDR1 is GTSNPN, CDR2 SVGIG (reference sequence). CDR3 length: 13 amino acids. Trimming cost V 4 bases and J 5 bases; bases outside gene matches: 1. The CDR3 DNA sequence: TGTGCCTGGAAACTAGCGGGGGACAATGAGCAGTTCTTC. Protein sequence: CAWKLAGDNEQFF.

The chain joins TRBV13 to TRBJ1-1; D remains unclear. The V and J ends lost 0 bases and 11 bases respectively, with 16 bases between them. CDR1 is PRHDT and CDR2 is FYEKMQ in the germline V gene (reference sequence). CDR3 size: 14 residues. The CDR3 DNA is TGTGCCAGCAGCTTAGGCCGTTCGTCGGAGCGGGCTTTCTTT. Encoded protein: CASSLGRSSERAFF.

The chain carries TRBV30 and TRBJ1-2; D is undetermined. This CDR3 is 14 amino acids long. V was clipped by 4 bases and J by 2 bases, with 14 bases between them. The germline CDR1 and CDR2 sequences are GTSNPN and SVGIG (reference sequence). The CDR3 bases are TGTGCCTGGAAACGGAGGACCCTGAACTATGGCTACACCTTC. Its protein is CAWKRRTLNYGYTF.

The V and J genes are TRBV10-2 and TRBJ2-7; possibly TRBD1 for D (6 bases). Trimming stripped 6 bases from V and 6 bases from J, with 15 bases between. This CDR3 spans 13 amino acids. CDR1 and CDR2 from the germline V gene are WSHSY and SAAADI. Written as DNA, the CDR3 is TGCGCCAGCAGGGCATACACAGGGAGCGAGCAGTACTTC. It translates to CASRAYTGSEQYF.

Turning to this clone: The sample has other DNA sequences that encode this CDR3 too. The chain has TRBV5-6 and TRBJ1-6; D remains unclear. V lost 2 bases to trimming and J lost 7 bases, with 4 bases between them. CDR1 SGHDT and CDR2 YYEEEE come from the germline V gene. There are 12 residues in the CDR3. CDR3 region: CASSLGNSPLHF. The CDR3, as DNA: TGTGCCAGCAGCTTAGGAAATTCACCCCTCCACTTT.

CDR3 sequence reads: CASSFRASGLPGEQFF. CDR3 bases: TGTGCCAGCAGTTTTCGGGCTAGCGGACTCCCTGGGGAGCAGTTCTTC. The chain joins TRBV27 to TRBJ2-1; 7 nucleotides match TRBD2. This CDR3 region has 16 residues. V shed 3 bases, J shed 10 bases, and the junction held 15 bases outside the gene matches. CDR1 MNHEY and CDR2 SMNVEV come from the germline V gene (reference sequence).